Listed below are T cell receptor beta chains from one sample, sequenced in a study of cytomegalovirus exposure and HLA in healthy donors. The protocol was immunoSEQ multiplex PCR, while the TCRdb copy is restricted to in-frame clones and leaves out a portion. The sample holds approximately 88,000 clones, approximately 80% seen once. The material sequenced was PBMCs. All receptors come from a man aged 25 to 40 in good health and CMV-seropositive. Both conserved end residues are part of each CDR3. A D gene is named only where the DNA matches it firmly. Not every row has a clone size; where given, it reads once, few, many or a size class.

V	D	size	J	length	CDR3	DNA
TRBV7-6	NA	NA	TRBJ2-1	17	CASSPQGAPSSYNEQFF	TGTGCCAGCAGCCCACAAGGAGCGCCGAGCTCCTACAATGAGCAGTTCTTC
TRBV5-1	NA	NA	TRBJ1-1	14	CASSLQGRGAEAFF	TGCGCCAGCAGCTTGCAGGGGCGAGGGGCTGAAGCTTTCTTT
TRBV25-1	TRBD1	NA	TRBJ1-1	15	CASSEWGQGGTEAFF	TGTGCCAGCAGTGAATGGGGACAGGGCGGCACTGAAGCTTTCTTT
TRBV13	NA	NA	TRBJ1-4	15	CASSFWTFTDEKLFF	TGTGCCAGCAGCTTCTGGACATTTACGGATGAAAAACTGTTTTTT
TRBV29-1	TRBD1	NA	TRBJ2-3	13	CSVVDRGGDTQYF	TGCAGCGTGGTGGACAGGGGGGGAGATACGCAGTATTTT
TRBV15	TRBD1	NA	TRBJ1-5	14	CATSRQGVGQPQHF	TGTGCCACCAGCAGACAGGGGGTGGGTCAGCCCCAGCATTTT
TRBV5-1	TRBD2	NA	TRBJ2-7	14	CASSFGTSGYEQYF	TGCGCCAGCAGTTTTGGGACTAGCGGCTACGAGCAGTACTTC
TRBV7-2	TRBD2	few	TRBJ2-7	15	CASSLGLSGRSEQYF	TGTGCCAGCAGCTTAGGTCTAAGCGGGAGAAGCGAGCAGTACTTC
TRBV28	TRBD1	NA	TRBJ2-7	14	CASSLGTGSYEQYF	TGTGCCAGCAGTCTCGGGACAGGGTCCTACGAGCAGTACTTC
TRBV7-6	NA	few	TRBJ1-1	13	CASTTGLNTEAFF	TGTGCCAGCACTACAGGGCTGAACACTGAAGCTTTCTTT
TRBV30	NA	NA	TRBJ1-1	16	CAWSVHSTLLNTEAFF	TGTGCCTGGAGTGTACATAGCACCCTATTGAACACTGAAGCTTTCTTT
TRBV7-2	TRBD1	NA	TRBJ2-1	14	CASSGGTAYNEQFF	TGTGCCAGCAGCGGTGGGACAGCTTACAATGAGCAGTTCTTC
TRBV7-3	NA	NA	TRBJ1-2	16	CASRTPPASYWRGYTF	TGTGCCAGCAGAACCCCTCCGGCGTCCTACTGGAGGGGCTACACCTTC
TRBV6-5	TRBD1	NA	TRBJ2-7	14	CASRGQGVINEQYF	TGTGCCAGCAGGGGACAGGGGGTGATTAACGAGCAGTACTTC
TRBV18	NA	few	TRBJ1-2	11	CASSPVGGYTF	TGTGCCAGCTCCCCAGTCGGTGGCTACACCTTC
TRBV4-2	NA	NA	TRBJ1-2	16	CASSQEAVVKGGGYTF	TGTGCCAGCAGCCAAGAGGCAGTCGTGAAAGGAGGAGGCTACACCTTC
TRBV4-2	NA	NA	TRBJ1-2	16	CASSQAHREMGYGYTF	TGTGCCAGCAGCCAAGCCCACAGGGAGATGGGGTATGGCTACACCTTC
TRBV5-1	NA	NA	TRBJ1-2	16	CASSLEFGSSWRGYTF	TGCGCCAGCAGCTTGGAGTTCGGCAGCTCTTGGAGAGGCTACACCTTC
TRBV7-2	TRBD2	few	TRBJ2-2	16	CASSLSPSGRSGELFF	TGTGCCAGCAGCTTATCGCCTAGCGGGAGGTCCGGGGAGCTGTTTTTT
TRBV7-2	NA	NA	TRBJ2-7	14	CASSLARNSYEQYF	TGTGCCAGCAGCTTAGCGAGGAACTCCTACGAGCAGTACTTC
TRBV7-8	NA	NA	TRBJ2-7	14	CASSRGSKAYEQYF	TGTGCCAGCAGCCGCGGATCGAAGGCCTACGAGCAGTACTTC
TRBV4-3	NA	NA	TRBJ2-7	14	CASSQAAQGYEQYF	TGCGCCAGCAGCCAAGCGGCGCAGGGCTACGAGCAGTACTTC
TRBV19	NA	NA	TRBJ1-1	13	CASKEQMNTEAFF	TGTGCCAGTAAGGAACAGATGAACACTGAAGCTTTCTTT
TRBV27	NA	NA	TRBJ2-7	14	CASSHTSYSYEQYF	TGTGCCAGCAGTCACACTAGCTACTCCTACGAGCAGTACTTC
TRBV7-9	NA	NA	TRBJ1-1	12	CSSQMGRAEAFF	TGTTCCAGCCAAATGGGGAGGGCTGAAGCTTTCTTT
TRBV7-3	TRBD1	NA	TRBJ1-5	13	CASSLTGGWPQHF	TGTGCCAGCAGCCTGACAGGGGGCTGGCCCCAGCATTTT
TRBV19	TRBD1	NA	TRBJ1-5	14	CASSTQGWIQPQHF	TGTGCCAGTAGTACACAGGGGTGGATTCAGCCCCAGCATTTT
TRBV7-8	NA	NA	TRBJ2-1	15	CASRLDRSSYNEQFF	TGTGCCAGCAGACTCGACAGGAGCTCCTACAATGAGCAGTTCTTC
TRBV27	NA	NA	TRBJ2-1	15	CASSPGTRSYNEQFF	TGTGCCAGCAGTCCTGGGACTCGTTCCTACAATGAGCAGTTCTTC
TRBV15	NA	once	TRBJ1-2	14	CATSRGGDNYGYTF	TGTGCCACCAGCAGGGGGGGGGATAACTATGGCTACACCTTC
TRBV4-2	TRBD2	NA	TRBJ2-1	15	CASSSLSGVMDEQFF	TGTGCCAGCAGCTCCCTCAGCGGGGTTATGGATGAGCAGTTCTTC
TRBV6-1	TRBD1	NA	TRBJ1-4	15	CASRPQGAANEKLFF	TGTGCCAGCAGGCCGCAGGGGGCGGCTAATGAAAAACTGTTTTTT
TRBV7-2	NA	NA	TRBJ1-5	13	CASSLVGDQPQHF	TGTGCCAGCAGCTTAGTGGGAGATCAGCCCCAGCATTTT
TRBV9	NA	NA	TRBJ2-1	15	CASSAVPKTGEEQFF	TGTGCCAGCAGCGCCGTACCCAAGACTGGCGAGGAGCAGTTCTTC
TRBV7-9	TRBD1	NA	TRBJ1-1	16	CASSPLDRPPGTEAFF	TGTGCCAGCAGCCCTCTGGACAGGCCGCCAGGGACTGAAGCTTTCTTT
TRBV30	TRBD2	NA	TRBJ2-7	13	CAWSGQLADEQYF	TGTGCCTGGAGTGGGCAACTAGCGGACGAGCAGTACTTC
TRBV27	TRBD1	NA	TRBJ2-3	17	CASSSFGQGFSRDTQYF	TGTGCCAGCAGTTCTTTCGGACAGGGGTTTAGTCGGGATACGCAGTATTTT
TRBV9	NA	NA	TRBJ1-1	13	CASSSTTGAEAFF	TGTGCCAGCAGCTCCACGACGGGAGCGGAAGCTTTCTTT
TRBV28	TRBD1	once	TRBJ1-6	14	CASSLEGGRSPLHF	TGTGCCAGCAGTTTAGAAGGGGGCCGATCACCCCTCCACTTT
TRBV6-5	TRBD2	NA	TRBJ2-1	15	CASSYSISGGMEQFF	TGTGCCAGCAGTTACTCGATTAGCGGGGGGATGGAGCAGTTCTTC
TRBV18	TRBD1	NA	TRBJ1-3	16	CASSQPGQGRGNTIYF	TGTGCCAGCTCACAACCGGGACAGGGGAGAGGAAACACCATATATTTT
TRBV6-5	TRBD1	once	TRBJ1-6	13	CASSTDRGTPLHF	TGTGCCAGCAGTACTGACAGGGGAACACCCCTCCACTTT
TRBV4-3	NA	NA	TRBJ2-3	16	CASSQVAGASTDTQYF	TGCGCCAGCAGCCAAGTTGCAGGGGCAAGCACAGATACGCAGTATTTT
TRBV29-1	TRBD1	NA	TRBJ1-4	13	CSVGAGGEEKLFF	TGCAGCGTTGGGGCAGGGGGCGAGGAAAAACTGTTTTTT
TRBV30	NA	few	TRBJ2-5	11	CAWKKGETQYF	TGTGCCTGGAAGAAGGGGGAGACCCAGTACTTC
TRBV10-3	TRBD2	NA	TRBJ2-2	14	CAIRLAGDGGELFF	TGTGCCATCCGGCTAGCGGGGGATGGCGGGGAGCTGTTTTTT
TRBV19	TRBD2	NA	TRBJ2-2	16	CASSIGGLALTGELFF	TGTGCCAGTAGTATAGGGGGACTAGCGCTCACCGGGGAGCTGTTTTTT
TRBV7-9	TRBD1	NA	TRBJ1-3	15	CASSSTGTGGNTIYF	TGTGCCAGCAGCTCCACCGGGACAGGAGGAAACACCATATATTTT
TRBV5-1	NA	few	TRBJ2-7	13	CASSSRQGGEQYF	TGCGCCAGCAGCTCCCGACAGGGAGGCGAGCAGTACTTC
TRBV20-1	NA	NA	TRBJ1-1	10	CSAQEPEAFF	TGCAGTGCCCAAGAGCCTGAAGCTTTCTTT
TRBV7-9	NA	NA	TRBJ1-2	12	CASSFREEGYTF	TGTGCCAGCAGTTTCAGGGAAGAAGGCTACACCTTC
TRBV7-9	NA	NA	TRBJ1-2	13	CASEAGRLDGYTF	TGTGCCAGCGAGGCAGGGAGGCTTGATGGCTACACCTTC
TRBV5-1	TRBD1	NA	TRBJ1-2	13	CASSKGQGDGYTF	TGCGCCAGCAGCAAGGGACAGGGAGATGGCTACACCTTC